A single sample is the source of the 16 T cell receptor beta chains below, sequenced in a study of T-cell memory formation after mild COVID-19. A single record per CDR3 protein comes from TCRdb applying MiXCR to the 5' RACE reads. This repertoire shows 350,000 to 500,000 distinct CDR3 sequences, around a quarter found once; its top ten account for roughly 14%. Sequencing was performed on PBMCs or a T cell subset sorted from them (not recorded which). All receptors derive from an adult woman who had mild COVID-19 (a few samples of this study predate the infection). Cell type and time point are not known.

CDR3: CASSFTGEDEQFF. The DNA of the CDR3 is TGTGCCAGCAGCTTTACAGGGGAGGATGAGCAGTTCTTC. V and J are TRBV7-9 and TRBJ2-1, with D perhaps TRBD1 (7 bases). Germline CDR1 SEHNR, CDR2 FQNEAQ (reference sequence). V was trimmed by 3 bases and J by 8 bases, leaving 11 bases between them. This CDR3 is 13 amino acids long.

This clonotype was recorded a few times. The chain links TRBV7-3 to TRBJ2-3; D is possibly TRBD1 (6 bases). Trimming took off 5 bases at V and 4 bases at J, with 19 bases between the two ends. Germline CDR1 is SGHTA and CDR2 is FQGTGA. The CDR3 length is 16 residues. CDR3 sequence (DNA): TGTGCCAGCAGCGAGGGACCCCTGGCAGGGGCAGATACGCAGTATTTT. The encoded protein is CASSEGPLAGADTQYF.

V and J are TRBV7-3 and TRBJ2-2; tentatively, D is TRBD1 (5 bases). This CDR3 is built from 13 residues. V was pared by 5 bases and J by 6 bases, with 10 bases between. Per germline, CDR1 SGHTA and CDR2 FQGTGA. CDR3 sequence (DNA): TGTGCCAGCAGCCCACAGGCCGCCGGGGAGCTGTTTTTT. Protein sequence: CASSPQAAGELFF.

The chain joins TRBV18 to TRBJ2-3, with D unresolved. Germline CDR1 and CDR2: KGHSH and LQKENI. The V and J ends lost 4 bases and 4 bases respectively, with 9 bases between them. This CDR3 is 13 amino acids long. The CDR3 DNA is TGTGCCAGCTCACGAGAGTTGGCAGATACGCAGTATTTT. Protein sequence: CASSRELADTQYF.

The chain carries TRBV11-2 and TRBJ2-1, with D possibly TRBD2 on 6 matching bases. The CDR3 runs to 15 residues. V gave up 6 bases and J gave up 3 bases, with 15 bases separating them. CDR1 is SGHAT, CDR2 FQNNGV, per germline. CDR3 residues: CASREKTSIYNEQFF. The CDR3 coding sequence is TGTGCCAGCAGGGAAAAGACTAGTATCTACAATGAGCAGTTCTTC.

This chain connects TRBV20-1 to TRBJ2-1, with 10 bases fitting TRBD2. The V segment lost 4 bases and the J segment 5 bases; nucleotides outside the gene matches: 5. Germline V gene data show CDR1 as DFQATT and CDR2 as SNEGSKA (reference sequence). The CDR3 loop spans 14 amino acids. CDR3 amino acids: CSAMGLATNNEQFF. The CDR3 DNA reads as TGCAGTGCTATGGGACTAGCGACCAACAATGAGCAGTTCTTC.

This chain connects TRBV7-8 to TRBJ2-5; D is undetermined. The germline V gene encodes CDR1 SGHVS and CDR2 FQNEAQ. The CDR3 runs to 14 residues. V was pared by 4 bases and J by 4 bases, with 13 bases between. CDR3 sequence reads: CASSSLVAIETQYF. The CDR3 nucleotides read TGTGCCAGCAGCTCTCTCGTGGCCATAGAGACCCAGTACTTC.

The V and J genes are TRBV11-3 and TRBJ1-1, with unresolved D. Between the trimmed V and J ends, which lost 4 bases and 3 bases, there was a span of 21 bases. The V gene's germline CDR1 is SGHNT and CDR2 YENEEA. This CDR3 spans 17 amino acids. The CDR3 region is CASSSRTRFLGDTEAFF. The CDR3, as DNA: TGTGCCAGCAGCTCCCGAACACGGTTTCTCGGCGACACTGAAGCTTTCTTT.

Only a few counts were recorded for this clonotype. This rearrangement joins TRBV14 to TRBJ2-3; D is uncertain. The V gene lost 0 bases and the J gene lost 5 bases, with 12 bases spanning the gap. The CDR3 is 15 residues long. CDR1 is SGHDN, CDR2 FVKESK, per germline. As DNA, the CDR3 is TGTGCCAGCAGCCAAGAATCCGGATTTGGAGATACGCAGTATTTT. Amino acid sequence: CASSQESGFGDTQYF. Complete variable domain (other parts from reference TRBV14 and TRBJ2-3): EAGVTQFPSHSVIEKGQTVTLRCDPISGHDNLYWYRRVMGKEIKFLLHFVKESKQDESGMPNNRFLAERTGGTYSTLKVQPAELEDSGVYFCASSQESGFGDTQYFGPGTRLTVL.

The V call is TRBV12-3 or TRBV12-4, the J call TRBJ2-2; 7 bases align to TRBD1. The CDR3 runs to 16 residues. After removal of 6 bases from V and 3 bases from J, the junction contained 10 bases not matched to a gene. This CDR3 reads CASSRRDRGDTGELFF. The CDR3 nucleotides read TGTGCCAGCAGCCGACGGGACAGAGGGGACACCGGGGAGCTGTTTTTT.

This clonotype was counted between two and nine times. The chain is built from TRBV4-1 and TRBJ2-3; a possible D gene is TRBD2 (5 bases). CDR3 length: 15 residues. The germline CDR1 and CDR2 sequences are MGHRA and YSYEKL. The V and J ends lost 0 bases and 2 bases respectively, with 9 bases between them. The CDR3 here is CASSQDPGFTDTQYF. CDR3 nucleotides: TGCGCCAGCAGCCAAGACCCGGGATTCACAGATACGCAGTATTTT.

The genes are TRBV4-2 and TRBJ1-3; no definite D call. The CDR3 is made up of 16 amino acids. In germline, CDR1 is LGHNA, CDR2 YNFKEQ. The germline V and J ends were trimmed by 1 base and 2 bases, with 12 bases remaining between them. The CDR3 DNA reads TGTGCCAGCAGCCAAGGAGCGGGTTCACCTGGAAACACCATATATTTT. Translated: CASSQGAGSPGNTIYF.

The chain carries TRBV5-1 and TRBJ2-1; D remains ambiguous. V lost 6 bases and J 9 bases, leaving 19 bases between the germline ends. CDR3 size: 14 residues. Per germline, CDR1 SGHRS and CDR2 YFSETQ. Written as DNA, the CDR3 is TGCGCCAGCACCCGCGCCCGTGGAGCGAGTGAGCAGTTCTTC. Protein sequence: CASTRARGASEQFF.

This chain joins TRBV27 and TRBJ1-4; a weak D match, TRBD1 (5 bases). Trimming removed 6 bases from V and 4 bases from J, with 15 bases in between. Per germline, CDR1 MNHEY and CDR2 SMNVEV (reference sequence). This CDR3 comprises 15 residues. This chain's CDR3 is CASRSGTASNEKLFF. CDR3 sequence (DNA): TGTGCCAGCAGGTCTGGGACCGCCAGTAATGAAAAACTGTTTTTT.

This chain joins TRBV9 and TRBJ2-5, with D perhaps TRBD1 (6 bases). The germline V gene has CDR1 SGDLS and CDR2 YYNGEE. This CDR3 region has 15 residues. V dropped 4 bases and J dropped 5 bases, with 18 bases sitting between them. CDR3 in DNA: TGTGCCAGCAGCCCAAGAACAGGGTTCGAGGAGACCCAGTACTTC. It translates to CASSPRTGFEETQYF.

The chain is built from TRBV7-9 and TRBJ1-2; perhaps TRBD1 as D (6 bases). V lost 3 bases and J lost 4, with 15 bases in between. The CDR3 sequence is 15 residues long. Germline loops: CDR1 SEHNR, CDR2 FQNEAQ (reference sequence). The CDR3 sequence is CASSFFYGGAYGYTF. CDR3 nucleotide sequence: TGTGCCAGCAGCTTTTTTTACGGGGGGGCCTATGGCTACACCTTC.